A single sample gave rise to the 9 T cell receptor beta chains below, sequenced in a study of T cell responses to AZD1222 COVID-19 vaccine. Method: immunoSEQ multiplex PCR; TCRdb's copy keeps in-frame clones and lacks some. Here the sample spans 100,000 or so clones, approximately 90% being singletons. The sample here was peripheral blood, taken 28 days after the second AZD1222 dose. Receptor source: an adult who received the AZD1222 COVID-19 vaccine.

The gene calls are TRBV4-1 and TRBJ2-5; D uncertain. V was trimmed by 2 bases and J by 4 bases, leaving 8 bases between them. In germline, CDR1 is MGHRA, CDR2 YSYEKL. The CDR3 runs 13 residues. CDR3 amino acids: CASSQWKGETQYF. Written as DNA, the CDR3 is TGCGCCAGCAGCCAATGGAAAGGAGAGACCCAGTACTTC.

The chain joins TRBV9 to TRBJ1-1; tentatively, D is TRBD1 (5 bases). CDR3 length: 16 residues. Trimming took 3 bases from V and 0 from J, leaving 15 bases between them. CDR1 is SGDLS, CDR2 YYNGEE, per germline. The DNA of the CDR3 is TGTGCCAGCAGCGGCCGGGACGGTTATTTGAACACTGAAGCTTTCTTT. As protein: CASSGRDGYLNTEAFF.

The gene calls are TRBV6-5 and TRBJ1-3; D ambiguous. The ends were cut back, 2 bases at V and 3 bases at J, with 8 bases in the middle. Germline V gene sequence: CDR1 MNHEY, CDR2 SVGAGI. This CDR3 region has 14 residues. The CDR3 DNA reads TGTGCCAGCAGTTACCTCATGGGTGGAAACACCATATATTTT. Its protein is CASSYLMGGNTIYF.

A single count supports this clone. V and J are TRBV30 and TRBJ1-1, with 7 bases lining up with TRBD1. The trim removed 6 bases at V and 4 bases at J, leaving 11 bases unmatched. CDR1 and CDR2 from the germline V gene are GTSNPN and SVGIG (reference sequence). The CDR3 runs to 14 residues. Here the CDR3 DNA reads TGTGCCTGCGAACAGGGGCCTACGGGCACTGAAGCTTTCTTT. Encoded protein: CACEQGPTGTEAFF.

This clone was observed once. This sequence joins TRBV3-1 (or the pseudogene TRBV3-2) and TRBJ1-3; unclear D gene. V shed 3 bases and J shed 4 bases, with 7 bases lying between them. This CDR3 has 13 amino acids. Germline-derived CDR1 and CDR2 are LGHDT and YNNKEL (reference sequence). CDR3 sequence: CASSQGPGNTIYF. In DNA, the CDR3 is TGTGCCAGCAGCCAGGGCCCAGGAAACACCATATATTTT.

This chain links TRBV6-5 with TRBJ2-5; 7 nucleotides align to TRBD1. Germline-derived CDR1 and CDR2 are MNHEY and SVGAGI. The CDR3 has 14 amino acids. J gave up 1 base and V 6 bases, and 5 bases lay outside the gene matches. The CDR3 reads CASRRGTVQETQYF. CDR3 sequence (DNA): TGTGCCAGCAGAAGGGGGACAGTCCAAGAGACCCAGTACTTC.

Notes on this clone: The identical CDR3 is also encoded by other nucleotide sequences in the sample. The genes are TRBV5-1 and TRBJ1-2, with D perhaps matching TRBD1 (6 bases). V lost 0 bases and J 0 bases, leaving 6 bases between the germline ends. Germline assignment: CDR1 SGHRS and CDR2 YFSETQ. CDR3 length equals 14 residues. This CDR3 is CASSLGTANYGYTF. CDR3 sequence (DNA): TGCGCCAGCAGCTTGGGGACAGCTAACTATGGCTACACCTTC.

This chain links TRBV7-9 with TRBJ1-3; D possibly corresponds to TRBD1 (6 bases). This CDR3 region has 15 residues. Trimming pared 1 base from V and 4 bases from J, leaving 11 bases between. Germline V gene lookup returns CDR1 SEHNR and CDR2 FQNEAQ (reference sequence). The CDR3 bases are TGTGCCAGCAGCTTAGGGGGGGCGCAAGGAAACACCATATATTTT. Translating it yields CASSLGGAQGNTIYF.

V gene TRBV5-4 combines with J gene TRBJ2-3; 9 positions match TRBD2. The germline V gene has CDR1 SGHNT and CDR2 YYREEE (reference sequence). The J segment lost 3 bases and the V segment lost 0 bases, leaving 2 bases of the junction unmatched. The CDR3 runs 15 residues. The CDR3 loop reads CASSLGLAGTDTQYF. In DNA form, the CDR3 reads TGTGCCAGCAGCTTGGGCCTAGCGGGGACAGATACGCAGTATTTT. Filled out from reference TRBV5-4 and TRBJ2-3, the complete variable domain reads ETGVTQSPTHLIKTRGQQVTLRCSSQSGHNTVSWYQQALGQGPQFIFQYYREEENGRGNFPPRFSGLQFPNYSSELNVNALELDDSALYLCASSLGLAGTDTQYFGPGTRLTVL.